The 21 T cell receptor beta chains given below trace back to one sample, sequenced in a study of vaccination effects on CD4 cells after COVID-19. The culture ran for roughly ten days before CD4+ T cells were isolated. No antigen has been identified for these receptors. The method was immunoSEQ multiplex PCR; TCRdb's version includes in-frame clones alone and lacks a portion of them. The repertoire has 65,000 to 80,000 clones, around 77% of them found once; the top ten carry over 2%. Sequenced material: CD4+ T cells from PBMCs cultured without peptide, taken before COVID-19 vaccination. The receptors come from a human donor who received a COVID-19 vaccine.

The chain employs TRBV19 and TRBJ2-1; D gene uncertain. The CDR3 covers 14 residues. The germline V gene has CDR1 LNHDA and CDR2 SQIVND (reference sequence). Trimming took off 5 bases at V and 0 bases at J, with 8 bases between the two ends. CDR3: CASSQLSSYNEQFF. CDR3 DNA: TGTGCCAGTAGTCAGTTAAGCTCCTACAATGAGCAGTTCTTC.

The J gene is TRBJ2-1, the V gene TRBV24-1, with D maybe TRBD1 (6 bases). The CDR3 has 15 residues. Looked up from germline, CDR1 is KGHDR and CDR2 is SFDVKD. Trimming took 2 bases from V and 2 from J, leaving 9 bases between them. The chain's CDR3 is CATSDSWTAYNEQFF. The CDR3 DNA reads as TGTGCCACCAGTGATTCCTGGACAGCCTACAATGAGCAGTTCTTC.

The chain has TRBV7-6 and TRBJ2-5; tentatively, D is TRBD1 (5 bases). The length of the CDR3 is 15 residues. CDR1 and CDR2 (germline): SGHVS, FNYEAQ. The ends were cut back, 4 bases at V and 5 bases at J, with 17 bases in the middle. The chain's CDR3 is CASSSRWGSEETQYF. In DNA form, the CDR3 reads TGTGCCAGCAGCTCGAGGTGGGGCAGCGAGGAGACCCAGTACTTC.

The chain has TRBV5-1 and TRBJ1-2; no clear D gene. The CDR3 sequence is 13 residues long. V lost 4 bases to trimming and J lost 0 bases, with 7 bases between them. Germline V gene sequence: CDR1 SGHRS, CDR2 YFSETQ. CDR3 nucleotides: TGCGCCAGCAGCAATACAGCTAACTATGGCTACACCTTC. It is translated as CASSNTANYGYTF.

By share, this clone ranks as medium-sized. This chain uses TRBV25-1 with TRBJ2-2; D is perhaps TRBD2 (6 bases). Germline assignment: CDR1 MGHDK and CDR2 SYGVNS. V gave up 7 bases and J gave up 5 bases, with 14 bases separating them. The CDR3 runs 14 residues. CDR3 sequence: CASTSAGGTGELFF. The DNA for the CDR3 is TGTGCCAGCACCAGTGCTGGGGGGACCGGGGAGCTGTTTTTT.

The chain links TRBV9 to TRBJ2-5, with 8 nucleotides matching TRBD2. Trimming at V came to 5 bases and at J to 5 bases, leaving 8 bases not matched to a gene. The V gene's germline CDR1 is SGDLS and CDR2 YYNGEE. This CDR3 comprises 14 residues. The CDR3 DNA reads TGTGCCAGCAGTTCCGGGACTAGGGTGGAGACCCAGTACTTC. This gives the protein CASSSGTRVETQYF.

The chain uses TRBV4-3 and TRBJ2-3, with D perhaps TRBD1 (7 bases). The V end was cut by 0 bases, the J end by 7 bases, with 17 bases between. This CDR3 has 16 residues. Germline values: CDR1 LGHNA, CDR2 YSLEER. The CDR3 DNA is TGCGCCAGCAGCCAAGATTCGGGCAGGGGGGTTAATACGCAGTATTTT. Translating gives CASSQDSGRGVNTQYF.

The chain is built from TRBV2 and TRBJ1-4, with 7 bases aligning to TRBD1. The CDR3 has 13 amino acids. The junction had 9 bases not matched to a gene; V was cut back by 6 bases and J by 11 bases. CDR1 is SNHLY, CDR2 FYNNEI, per germline. CDR3 DNA: TGTGCCAGCAGAGAGGGGGCGTTCGGGAAACTGTTTTTT. This sequence encodes CASREGAFGKLFF.

This chain uses TRBV19 with TRBJ1-1; 7 positions match TRBD1. CDR1 is LNHDA and CDR2 is SQIVND in the germline V gene (reference sequence). V lost 3 bases, J lost 10 bases, and 14 bases stayed unmatched. The CDR3 loop spans 15 amino acids. DNA of the CDR3: TGTGCCAGTAGTATGAGTTTAAACAGGGGAGGATCAGCTTTCTTT. Residues: CASSMSLNRGGSAFF.

This clone was counted a few times. The genes are TRBV19 and TRBJ2-3; D is unclear. The CDR3 loop spans 14 amino acids. The V end was cut by 7 bases, the J end by 1 base, with 12 bases between. Germline V lookup: CDR1 LNHDA, CDR2 SQIVND (reference sequence). CDR3 region: CASTTAPGTDTQYF. CDR3 nucleotide sequence: TGTGCCAGTACTACGGCCCCAGGCACAGATACGCAGTATTTT.

This clone came up a few times. The chain couples TRBV10-3 to TRBJ2-5; D unresolved. The CDR3 is 11 amino acids. Per the germline V gene, CDR1 is ENHRY and CDR2 is SYGVKD. The V and J ends lost 7 bases and 3 bases respectively, with 6 bases between them. This CDR3 reads CAIKAEETQYF. The CDR3 DNA follows: TGTGCCATCAAAGCAGAAGAGACCCAGTACTTC.

The chain is built from TRBV7-9 and TRBJ1-6; D is undetermined. The CDR3 consists of 11 residues. Germline V CDR1 and CDR2: SEHNR, FQNEAQ (reference sequence). Trimming removed 3 bases from V and 9 bases from J, with 3 bases in between. The CDR3 here is CASSFGSPLHF. CDR3 sequence (DNA): TGTGCCAGCAGCTTCGGTTCACCCCTCCACTTT.

This chain joins TRBV28 and TRBJ2-7, with D perhaps matching TRBD1 (5 bases). Trimming cost V 5 bases and J 6 bases, with 17 bases left between them. The CDR3 is 14 residues long. Per germline, CDR1 MDHEN and CDR2 SYDVKM. The CDR3 loop is CASSPSLTDGEQYV. DNA for the CDR3: TGTGCCAGCAGTCCATCCCTGACAGACGGCGAGCAGTACGTC.

V and J are TRBV18 and TRBJ1-3; D is ambiguous. The germline gives CDR1 KGHSH, CDR2 LQKENI. The CDR3 runs 12 residues. Trimming left V 2 bases short and J 4 bases short, with 3 bases between. CDR3 sequence: CASSPEGNTIYF. CDR3 sequence (DNA): TGTGCCAGCTCACCAGAGGGAAACACCATATATTTT.

The rearrangement uses TRBV30 and TRBJ2-7; D unresolved. The CDR3 extends over 14 amino acids. Trimming left V 1 base short and J 5 bases short, with 15 bases between. CDR1 and CDR2 (germline): GTSNPN, SVGIG (reference sequence). The CDR3 spells CAWSAFGPRNEQYV. The CDR3 DNA is TGTGCCTGGAGTGCCTTCGGTCCCCGGAACGAGCAGTACGTC.

The V call is TRBV5-6, the J call TRBJ1-5; no clear D gene. Trimming pared 0 bases from V and 2 bases from J, leaving 9 bases between. CDR3 length equals 15 residues. Germline CDR1 SGHDT, CDR2 YYEEEE. CDR3 nucleotides: TGTGCCAGCAGCTTGGGCGGGAATGGCAATCAGCCCCAGCATTTT. Its protein product is CASSLGGNGNQPQHF.

The rearrangement joins TRBV6-5 to TRBJ2-5, with 9 positions matching TRBD1. Germline CDR1 MNHEY, CDR2 SVGAGI. The CDR3 is 15 residues long. Trimming at V came to 6 bases and at J to 4 bases, leaving 9 bases not matched to a gene. CDR3 sequence reads: CASRADRGNLETQYF. The CDR3 nucleotides are TGTGCCAGCAGGGCCGACAGGGGGAACTTAGAGACCCAGTACTTC.

The chain carries TRBV4-1 and TRBJ2-5, with no clear D. From germline, CDR1 is MGHRA and CDR2 YSYEKL. This CDR3 is 19 amino acids long. The V gene lost 0 bases and the J gene lost 5 bases, with 25 bases spanning the gap. CDR3 sequence: CASSQDFEASTMFSETQYF. The CDR3, as DNA: TGCGCCAGCAGCCAAGATTTTGAGGCTAGTACTATGTTTTCGGAGACCCAGTACTTC.

This clone showed up just once. V and J are TRBV5-1 and TRBJ2-5; TRBD1 agrees at 7 bases. The CDR3 sequence is 14 residues long. Trimming removed 4 bases from V and 5 bases from J; junction bases left unmatched: 8. CDR1 and CDR2 from the germline V gene are SGHRS and YFSETQ. The CDR3 DNA follows: TGCGCCAGCAGCCTACAGGGGCTCCACGAGACCCAGTACTTC. Translating gives CASSLQGLHETQYF.

The chain uses TRBV2 and TRBJ1-1; D call uncertain. Germline V gene lookup returns CDR1 SNHLY and CDR2 FYNNEI. Trimming pared 6 bases from V and 2 bases from J, leaving 13 bases between. The CDR3 sequence is 14 residues long. The CDR3 sequence: CASRDWEPNTEAFF. In DNA, the CDR3 is TGTGCCAGCAGAGACTGGGAGCCTAACACTGAAGCTTTCTTT.

This clone occurred once. This rearrangement joins TRBV5-6 to TRBJ2-1; no clear D. Germline CDR1 SGHDT, CDR2 YYEEEE. The CDR3 spans 11 residues. The V gene lost 1 base and the J gene lost 10 bases, with 6 bases spanning the gap. The CDR3 nucleotides read TGTGCCAGCAGCTTGTTGACCGAGCAGTTCTTC. Translation: CASSLLTEQFF. The whole variable domain, filled in from reference TRBV5-6 and TRBJ2-1, reads DAGVTQSPTHLIKTRGQQVTLRCSPKSGHDTVSWYQQALGQGPQFIFQYYEEEERQRGNFPDRFSGHQFPNYSSELNVNALLLGDSALYLCASSLLTEQFFGPGTRLTVL.